Each of the 22 T cell receptor beta chains below was sequenced from the same sample in a study of blood T cell repertoires in COVID-19. Clones were sequenced by immunoSEQ multiplex PCR, and TCRdb holds only the in-frame ones, with some missing. The sample has around 50,000 clones, around 89% seen once. Sequencing was carried out using peripheral blood. Source of these receptors: a human donor in a cohort sampled during active COVID-19.

V gene TRBV29-1 combines with J gene TRBJ2-1; 10 nucleotides match TRBD2. Unmatched junction bases numbered 7, after V lost 3 bases and J lost 8 bases. Germline V CDR1 and CDR2: SQVTM, ANQGSEA. This CDR3 region has 14 residues. The DNA for the CDR3 is TGCAGCGTTGAGACAGCGGGAGGGCCATATGAGCAGTTCTTC. The encoded protein is CSVETAGGPYEQFF.

This chain uses TRBV7-2 with TRBJ1-2, with D possibly TRBD1 on 5 matching bases. The germline V gene encodes CDR1 SGHTA and CDR2 FQGNSA. This CDR3 has 17 residues. The germline V and J ends were trimmed by 0 bases and 8 bases, with 22 bases remaining between them. CDR3 in amino acids: CASSLALTGPPRKGYTF. The CDR3 DNA is TGTGCCAGCAGCTTAGCCCTAACAGGTCCCCCGAGGAAGGGCTACACCTTC.

The V and J genes are TRBV29-1 and TRBJ2-1; 7 nucleotides line up with TRBD2. J was trimmed by 6 bases and V by 7 bases; bases with no gene match: 6. Germline CDR1 SQVTM, CDR2 ANQGSEA. CDR3 length: 12 amino acids. The CDR3, as DNA: TGCAGCGCCTCGTGGGGGGGCAATGAGCAGTTCTTC. This encodes CSASWGGNEQFF.

The V call is TRBV30, the J call TRBJ1-3; D is perhaps TRBD1 (5 bases). CDR1 and CDR2 from the germline V gene are GTSNPN and SVGIG (reference sequence). V gave up 3 bases and J gave up 0 bases, with 12 bases separating them. This CDR3 is built from 15 residues. The CDR3 sequence is CAWSKGWTSGNTIYF. The CDR3 DNA reads TGTGCCTGGAGCAAGGGGTGGACCTCTGGAAACACCATATATTTT.

The chain links TRBV6-6 to TRBJ1-5; 9 nucleotides line up with TRBD1. The germline gives CDR1 MNHNY, CDR2 SVGAGI (reference sequence). V was clipped by 6 bases and J by 6 bases; unmatched bases: 6. This CDR3 comprises 14 residues. CDR3 residues: CASRVGQGIQPQHF. CDR3 DNA sequence: TGTGCCAGCAGGGTAGGACAGGGGATTCAGCCCCAGCATTTT.

This clone has a single count. This chain connects TRBV5-6 to TRBJ1-6; 7 bases are a match to TRBD1. This CDR3 comprises 16 residues. Trimming at V came to 4 bases and at J to 14 bases, leaving 18 bases not matched to a gene. Per germline, CDR1 SGHDT and CDR2 YYEEEE. CDR3 DNA: TGTGCCAGCAGCCGAACCGACAGGGTCCTTAGAGGGGCCCTCCACTTT. Translated: CASSRTDRVLRGALHF.

The genes are TRBV28 and TRBJ1-4; 9 bases map to TRBD1. The J segment lost 7 bases and the V segment lost 6 bases, leaving 6 bases of the junction unmatched. The CDR3 sequence is 14 residues long. Germline-derived CDR1 and CDR2 are MDHEN and SYDVKM. CDR3: CASRDRGLSEKLFF. The DNA of the CDR3 is TGTGCCAGCAGGGACAGGGGCTTAAGTGAAAAACTGTTTTTT.

V gene TRBV24-1 combines with J gene TRBJ1-1; no clear D gene. In germline, CDR1 is KGHDR, CDR2 SFDVKD. V lost 2 bases to trimming and J lost 8 bases, with 20 bases between them. The CDR3 spans 16 residues. The CDR3 DNA sequence: TGTGCCACCAGTGATTCCGGACGACCCGCCGGGGAAGAAGCTTTCTTT. Its translation is CATSDSGRPAGEEAFF.

DNA of the CDR3: TGTGCCAGTAGTGTCATAGCGGGGGGTAGCACAGATACGCAGTATTTT. This codes for CASSVIAGGSTDTQYF. The rearrangement uses TRBV19 and TRBJ2-3; 10 positions agree with TRBD2. CDR1 and CDR2 (germline): LNHDA, SQIVND (reference sequence). V gave up 5 bases and J gave up 0 bases; unmatched junction bases: 5. CDR3 length: 16 residues.

CDR3 nucleotide sequence: TGTGCCACCAGCAGAGGAACGGGAGGGGTAGGCGGGGAGCTGTTTTTT. Translating it yields CATSRGTGGVGGELFF. The chain carries TRBV15 and TRBJ2-2; 8 bases align to TRBD2. This CDR3 region has 16 residues. CDR1 LNHNV and CDR2 YYDKDF come from the germline V gene (reference sequence). The junction had 8 bases not matched to a gene; V was cut back by 1 base and J by 7 bases.

The rearrangement joins TRBV24-1 to TRBJ2-1, with a tentative D call TRBD1 (8 bases). The germline V and J ends were trimmed by 5 bases and 2 bases, with 15 bases remaining between them. This CDR3 region has 16 residues. Germline V gene lookup returns CDR1 KGHDR and CDR2 SFDVKD. The CDR3 is CATSAQTGGAYNEQFF. The CDR3 DNA reads TGTGCCACCAGTGCCCAAACAGGGGGGGCCTACAATGAGCAGTTCTTC.

This clone was picked up a small number of times. V usage is TRBV4-1 and J usage is TRBJ1-1; possible D gene TRBD1, 6 bases. The length of the CDR3 is 13 residues. Deletions cut 10 bases from V and 4 bases from J, with 16 bases between. Per the germline V gene, CDR1 is MGHRA and CDR2 is YSYEKL. For the CDR3, the DNA is TGCGCCACAGAGGACAGCAAAAGCACTGAAGCTTTCTTT. The encoded protein is CATEDSKSTEAFF.

The rearrangement joins TRBV25-1 to TRBJ1-4; 10 bases match TRBD1. The length of the CDR3 is 15 residues. V gave up 6 bases and J gave up 8 bases; unmatched junction bases: 9. The germline gives CDR1 MGHDK, CDR2 SYGVNS. As DNA, the CDR3 is TGTGCCAGCAGCCTCCCCGGGACAGGGGCCGAAAAACTGTTTTTT. Protein product: CASSLPGTGAEKLFF. Full variable domain (outside the CDR3, taken from reference TRBV25-1 and TRBJ1-4): EADIYQTPRYLVIGTGKKITLECSQTMGHDKMYWYQQDPGMELHLIHYSYGVNSTEKGDLSSESTVSRIRTEHFPLTLESARPSHTSQYLCASSLPGTGAEKLFFGSGTQLSVL.

This clone has just one count. The CDR3 DNA follows: TGTGCCAGCAGCTTACAGGCCCCTAGCCCGACCTACTTCGCTGAAGCTTTCTTT. It codes for CASSLQAPSPTYFAEAFF. The chain recombines TRBV7-2 with TRBJ1-1; D call uncertain. The germline V and J ends were trimmed by 2 bases and 6 bases, with 25 bases remaining between them. The CDR3 covers 18 residues. Germline values: CDR1 SGHTA, CDR2 FQGNSA.

This chain joins TRBV7-2 and TRBJ1-2; 11 nucleotides line up with TRBD1. Trimming removed 7 bases from V and 8 bases from J; junction bases left unmatched: 6. Germline assignment: CDR1 SGHTA and CDR2 FQGNSA. The CDR3 runs to 13 residues. The CDR3 region is CASNLGQGGGYTF. The CDR3 bases are TGTGCCAGCAACCTGGGACAGGGGGGAGGCTACACCTTC.

V is TRBV29-1 and J is TRBJ2-1; 10 bases map to TRBD1. The CDR3 is 14 amino acids. Germline V CDR1 and CDR2: SQVTM, ANQGSEA. V gave up 6 bases and J gave up 2 bases; unmatched junction bases: 4. CDR3 DNA sequence: TGCAGCGTAGGGACAGGGGACCCCTACAATGAGCAGTTCTTC. This translates into CSVGTGDPYNEQFF.

The chain is built from TRBV7-7 and TRBJ1-5; TRBD1 matches 9 bases. Germline V gene lookup returns CDR1 SSHAT and CDR2 FNYEAQ (reference sequence). The CDR3 is 15 amino acids. V dropped 6 bases and J dropped 3; count of bases not matched to a gene: 6. DNA of the CDR3: TGTGCCAGCAGATCAGGACAGGGGTACAATCAGCCCCAGCATTTT. Translation gives CASRSGQGYNQPQHF.

This clone was counted only a few times. The genes are TRBV13 and TRBJ1-4; tentative D call: TRBD1 (5 bases). The CDR3 has 15 residues. Germline lookup yields CDR1 PRHDT and CDR2 FYEKMQ (reference sequence). The ends were cut back, 5 bases at V and 7 bases at J, with 17 bases in the middle. CDR3 sequence (DNA): TGTGCCAGCAGCCCTCGCAGGAGGGGAGGTGAAAAACTGTTTTTT. As protein: CASSPRRRGGEKLFF.

This sequence joins TRBV27 and TRBJ2-5; 13 bases are a match to TRBD2. The CDR3 is 20 residues long. Germline V gene data show CDR1 as MNHEY and CDR2 as SMNVEV (reference sequence). The V segment lost 6 bases and the J segment 5 bases; nucleotides outside the gene matches: 21. For the CDR3, the DNA is TGTGCCAGCAGACCCTCTGTTTCTGGCAGGGGGACTAGCGGGGCGGAGACCCAGTACTTC. Translation: CASRPSVSGRGTSGAETQYF.

J is TRBJ2-1 and V is TRBV5-4, with no clear D. This CDR3 has 13 amino acids. Trimming removed 8 bases from V and 5 bases from J, with 14 bases in between. Germline V lookup: CDR1 SGHNT, CDR2 YYREEE (reference sequence). CDR3 residues: CASRGQADNEQFF. The DNA of the CDR3 is TGTGCCAGTCGTGGGCAGGCCGACAATGAGCAGTTCTTC.

The V gene is TRBV7-9, the J gene TRBJ1-6, with 11 positions matching TRBD1. Looked up from germline, CDR1 is SEHNR and CDR2 is FQNEAQ (reference sequence). CDR3 size: 16 residues. The V and J ends lost 3 bases and 10 bases, in that order; junction bases with no gene match: 8. The CDR3 spells CASSFSGQGVLSPLHF. The DNA of the CDR3 is TGTGCCAGCAGCTTTTCGGGACAGGGGGTTTTATCACCCCTCCACTTT.

About this clone: The sample holds other DNA sequences that translate to the same CDR3. J is TRBJ2-7 and V is TRBV11-2; D perhaps matches TRBD2 (5 bases). The ends were cut back, 0 bases at V and 3 bases at J, with 6 bases in the middle. The CDR3 is 13 amino acids. The germline V gene has CDR1 SGHAT and CDR2 FQNNGV. The CDR3 spells CASSLDRDYEQYF. The CDR3 DNA follows: TGTGCCAGCAGCTTAGACCGGGACTACGAGCAGTACTTC.